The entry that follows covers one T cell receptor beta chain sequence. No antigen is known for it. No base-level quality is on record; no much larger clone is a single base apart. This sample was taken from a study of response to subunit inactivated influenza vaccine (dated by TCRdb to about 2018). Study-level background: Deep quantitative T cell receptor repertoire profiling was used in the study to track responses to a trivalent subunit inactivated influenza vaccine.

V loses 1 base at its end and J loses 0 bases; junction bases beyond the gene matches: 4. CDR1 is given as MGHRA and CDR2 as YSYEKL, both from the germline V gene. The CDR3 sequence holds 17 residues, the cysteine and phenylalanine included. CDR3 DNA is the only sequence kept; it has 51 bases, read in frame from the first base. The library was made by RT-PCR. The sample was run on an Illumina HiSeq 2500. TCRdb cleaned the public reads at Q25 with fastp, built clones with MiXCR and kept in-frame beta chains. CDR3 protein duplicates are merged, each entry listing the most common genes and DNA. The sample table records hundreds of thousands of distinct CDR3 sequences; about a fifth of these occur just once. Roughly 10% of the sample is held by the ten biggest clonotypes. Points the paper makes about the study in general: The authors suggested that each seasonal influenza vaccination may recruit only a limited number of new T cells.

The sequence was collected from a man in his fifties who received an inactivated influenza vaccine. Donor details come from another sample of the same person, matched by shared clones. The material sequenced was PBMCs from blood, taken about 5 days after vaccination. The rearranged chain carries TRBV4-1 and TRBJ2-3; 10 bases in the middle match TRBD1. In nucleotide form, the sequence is TGCGCCAGCAGCCAAGTTGACAGGGGGCTTAGCACAGATACGCAGTATTTT. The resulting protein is CASSQVDRGLSTDTQYF.